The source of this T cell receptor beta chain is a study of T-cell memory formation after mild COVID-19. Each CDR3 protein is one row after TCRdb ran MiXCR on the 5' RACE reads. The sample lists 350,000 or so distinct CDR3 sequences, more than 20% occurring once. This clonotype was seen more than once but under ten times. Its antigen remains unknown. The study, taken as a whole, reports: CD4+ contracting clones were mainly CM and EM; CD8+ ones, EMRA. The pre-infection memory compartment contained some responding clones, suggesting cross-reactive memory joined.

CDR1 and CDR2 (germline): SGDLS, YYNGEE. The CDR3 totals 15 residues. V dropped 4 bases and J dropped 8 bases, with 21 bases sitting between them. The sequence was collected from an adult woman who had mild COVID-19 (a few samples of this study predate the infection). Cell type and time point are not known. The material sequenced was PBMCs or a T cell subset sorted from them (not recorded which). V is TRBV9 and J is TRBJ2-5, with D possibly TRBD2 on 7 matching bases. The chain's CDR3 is CASSPMGGGPGTQYF. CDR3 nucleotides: TGTGCCAGCAGCCCCATGGGGGGGGGGCCAGGAACCCAGTACTTC.